These 8 T cell receptor beta chains were all obtained from the same sample, sequenced in a study of tumor-infiltrating lymphocytes in localized non-small cell lung cancer. TCRdb's copy holds only in-frame clones and misses some; the assay was immunoSEQ multiplex PCR. The sample shows about 15,000 clones, almost 70% of them seen only once. The sample comprised lung tumor tissue. The receptors derive from a human donor with non-small cell lung cancer.

This sequence joins TRBV2 and TRBJ1-1, with 8 bases aligning to TRBD1. Per germline, CDR1 SNHLY and CDR2 FYNNEI. The CDR3 contains 14 residues. Trimming at V came to 7 bases and at J to 5 bases, leaving 9 bases not matched to a gene. The CDR3 loop reads CASNIQGARTEAFF. The CDR3 region has the DNA TGTGCCAGCAATATCCAGGGGGCGCGAACTGAAGCTTTCTTT.

This chain joins TRBV27 and TRBJ2-7, with no clear D. Germline assignment: CDR1 MNHEY and CDR2 SMNVEV (reference sequence). The CDR3 covers 11 residues. The germline V and J ends were trimmed by 8 bases and 4 bases, with 9 bases remaining between them. The CDR3 region is CASRSGYEQYF. DNA of the CDR3: TGTGCCAGCCGCTCGGGTTACGAGCAGTACTTC.

V usage is TRBV27 and J usage is TRBJ2-7; tentatively, D is TRBD1 or TRBD2 (5 bases each). Trimming removed 5 bases from V and 4 bases from J, with 21 bases in between. The CDR3 contains 16 residues. The germline CDR1 and CDR2 sequences are MNHEY and SMNVEV (reference sequence). CDR3 nucleotide sequence: TGTGCCAGCAGTCCATCCGCCGGGGACGAGGCTTACGAGCAGTACTTC. This encodes CASSPSAGDEAYEQYF.

The V call is TRBV19, the J call TRBJ1-2; D is undetermined. Germline V gives CDR1 LNHDA, CDR2 SQIVND (reference sequence). The CDR3 is 14 amino acids. V shed 1 base and J shed 4 bases, with 10 bases lying between them. In nucleotides, the CDR3 is TGTGCCAGTAGTATAGCCCAGAGACCCTATGGCTACACCTTC. Its translation is CASSIAQRPYGYTF. The whole variable domain, remainder taken from reference TRBV19 and TRBJ1-2, is DGGITQSPKYLFRKEGQNVTLSCEQNLNHDAMYWYRQDPGQGLRLIYYSQIVNDFQKGDIAEGYSVSREKKESFPLTVTSAQKNPTAFYLCASSIAQRPYGYTFGSGTRLTVV.

This rearrangement joins TRBV13 to TRBJ2-1; 9 nucleotides line up with TRBD2. Unmatched junction bases numbered 12, after V lost 7 bases and J lost 8 bases. Germline CDR1 PRHDT, CDR2 FYEKMQ (reference sequence). The CDR3 is made up of 15 amino acids. The CDR3 region has the DNA TGTGCCAGCAATTCCGGAGGTAGCGGGGGTGATGAGCAGTTCTTC. Translated: CASNSGGSGGDEQFF.

This rearrangement joins TRBV2 to TRBJ1-1; 7 bases align to TRBD1. Trimming removed 5 bases from V and 4 bases from J; junction bases left unmatched: 10. Germline-derived CDR1 and CDR2 are SNHLY and FYNNEI. This CDR3 is built from 15 residues. This CDR3 is CASSFGGTEGTEAFF. The CDR3 bases are TGTGCCAGCAGTTTTGGAGGGACAGAAGGCACTGAAGCTTTCTTT.

The chain links TRBV7-6 to TRBJ2-3, with 7 bases fitting TRBD2. The CDR3 is made up of 14 amino acids. The germline gives CDR1 SGHVS, CDR2 FNYEAQ. V gave up 5 bases and J gave up 0 bases; unmatched junction bases: 2. The CDR3 here is CASSGTTSTDTQYF. Written as DNA, the CDR3 is TGTGCCAGCAGCGGGACTACCAGCACAGATACGCAGTATTTT.

The J gene is TRBJ1-2, the V gene TRBV5-6; a possible D gene is TRBD1 (6 bases). CDR1 is SGHDT, CDR2 YYEEEE, per germline. This CDR3 contains 13 residues. Deletions cut 1 base from V and 5 bases from J, with 9 bases between. Written as DNA, the CDR3 is TGTGCCAGCAGCTTGAGGGGGAATTATGGCTACACCTTC. It is translated as CASSLRGNYGYTF.